The T cell receptor (beta chain) under discussion was sequenced for a study of T cell changes during pregnancy in multiple sclerosis. The sample holds a few counts of this clone. The assay was immunoSEQ multiplex PCR, and TCRdb's table has in-frame clones only and misses some. Here the sample spans approximately 100,000 clones, 85% to 95% being singletons. The starting material was peripheral blood, obtained after pregnancy. This sequence was found in a female donor with multiple sclerosis, enrolled in a pregnancy study.

CDR3: CASSSGTDTQYF. CDR3 nucleotides: TGTGCCAGCAGCTCAGGCACAGATACGCAGTATTTT. The rearrangement uses TRBV7-3 and TRBJ2-3; D ambiguous. The CDR3 consists of 12 residues. The V end was cut by 4 bases, the J end by 1 base, with 3 bases between. Germline CDR1 SGHTA, CDR2 FQGTGA.